The 18 T cell receptor beta chains reported below all come from one sample, sequenced in a study of tumor and adjacent non-tumor tissue in lung cancer. The template was RNA from unsorted bulk tissue. A modified ARM-PCR protocol with three rounds of nested PCR amplified TCRbeta. TCRdb fed the multiplex PCR reads into MiXCR, producing one record per CDR3 protein. The repertoire has over 85,000 distinct CDR3 sequences, about 80% of them found once; the top ten carry 20% to 25%. The sample taken for sequencing was lung tumor tissue. Receptors originate from a man aged 70 or older with non-small cell lung cancer.

The chain couples TRBV29-1 to TRBJ2-5, with D maybe TRBD1 (6 bases). CDR1 is SQVTM and CDR2 is ANQGSEA in the germline V gene. The V gene lost 7 bases and the J gene lost 14 bases, with 35 bases spanning the gap. The CDR3 loop spans 16 amino acids. The CDR3 region is CSAKAYLQTGQETRYF. The CDR3 DNA follows: TGCAGCGCCAAGGCCTATCTCCAGACAGGTCAAGAGACCCGATACTTC.

On this clonotype: This may arise from a read error, as a much more abundant clone is one base away. The V call is TRBV7-9, the J call TRBJ2-2, with TRBD2 as a possible D gene (5 bases). This CDR3 is 18 amino acids long. V was shortened by 4 bases and J by 5 bases, with 23 bases between the two germline ends. Germline CDR1 reads SEHNR; CDR2 reads FQNEAQ (reference sequence). Here the CDR3 DNA reads TGTGCCAGCAGCTCCACGACGCCCGAGAGGGTAGCAACCGGGGAGCTGTTTTTT. Its translation is CASSSTTPERVATGELFF. The full variable domain, rest sourced from reference TRBV7-9 and TRBJ2-2, is DTGVSQNPRHKITKRGQNVTFRCDPISEHNRLYWYRQTLGQGPEFLTYFQNEAQLEKSRLLSDRFSAERPKGSFSTLEIQRTEQGDSAMYLCASSSTTPERVATGELFFGEGSRLTVL.

About this clonotype itself: A read error may produce the germline difference seen at one junction end. The CDR3 loop reads CVSSYGREDSGNNIYF. The CDR3 bases are TGTGTCAGCAGTTACGGGCGGGAAGACTCTGGAAACAACATATATTTT. The chain is built from TRBV6-2 or TRBV6-3 and TRBJ1-3, with D hard to call. The germline V gene has CDR1 MNHEY and CDR2 SVGEGT. This CDR3 comprises 16 residues.

As for this clonotype: At one of its ends the junction is not consistent with the germline gene, which may arise from a read error. This chain uses TRBV11-2 with TRBJ2-1; no firm D call. Germline CDR1 SGHAT, CDR2 FQNNGV. The CDR3 length is 14 residues. The CDR3 DNA follows: TGTGCCAGGAGCTTAGTGAGACAATACAATGAGCAGTTCTTC. This sequence encodes CARSLVRQYNEQFF.

As concerns this clonotype: Compared with germline, one end of the junction differs, possibly owing to a read error. The rearrangement links TRBV10-3 to TRBJ2-2, with D maybe TRBD2 (5 bases). There are 16 residues in the CDR3. In germline, CDR1 is ENHRY, CDR2 SYGVKD. CDR3 region: CTITGRAAPGTWELFF. CDR3 DNA sequence: TGTACCATCACTGGGCGGGCTGCCCCGGGTACCTGGGAGCTGTTTTTT.

This clonotype was picked up many times. The CDR3 here is CASTVDRGRINYGYTF. The CDR3 DNA is TGTGCCAGCACCGTAGACAGGGGGCGAATTAACTATGGCTACACCTTC. The chain combines TRBV6-1 with TRBJ1-2; TRBD1 matches at 10 bases. The CDR3 extends over 16 amino acids. The germline V gene encodes CDR1 MNHNS and CDR2 SASEGT. Germline trimming cut 7 bases from V and 1 base from J; bases unmatched to any gene: 9.

Comments on this clonotype: One end of the junction is discordant with germline, which a read error may explain. V usage is TRBV6-6 and J usage is TRBJ2-3; 10 bases are a match to TRBD1. The CDR3 is 17 residues long. Germline-derived CDR1 and CDR2 are MNHNY and SVGAGI (reference sequence). The CDR3 protein is CANSYNPDRGRTDTHYF. The CDR3 nucleotides are TGTGCCAACAGTTACAATCCAGACAGGGGGCGCACAGATACGCACTATTTT.

The J gene is TRBJ2-1, the V gene TRBV11-1; D not resolved. This CDR3 has 15 residues. Germline V gene sequence: CDR1 SGHAT, CDR2 FQDESV (reference sequence). Deletions cut 3 bases from V and 0 bases from J, with 9 bases between. This CDR3 reads CASSFRQASYNEQFF. In nucleotides, the CDR3 is TGTGCCAGCAGCTTCAGGCAGGCCTCCTACAATGAGCAGTTCTTC. The full variable domain, rest sourced from reference TRBV11-1 and TRBJ2-1, is EAEVAQSPRYKITEKSQAVAFWCDPISGHATLYWYRQILGQGPELLVQFQDESVVDDSQLPKDRFSAERLKGVDSTLKIQPAELGDSAMYLCASSFRQASYNEQFFGPGTRLTVL.

This clonotype was observed a handful of times. The junction departs from germline at one end; a sequencing error may be responsible. V gene TRBV29-1 combines with J gene TRBJ2-1; maybe TRBD2 (5 bases). CDR1 SQVTM and CDR2 ANQGSEA come from the germline V gene. This CDR3 spans 15 amino acids. The CDR3 sequence is CSVEGGGSSYNEQFF. The DNA of the CDR3 is TGTAGCGTTGAAGGAGGCGGTAGCTCCTACAATGAGCAGTTCTTC.

For this clonotype: One end of the junction varies from germline; a read error may be responsible. The chain has TRBV29-1 and TRBJ2-3, with 7 bases lining up with TRBD2. This CDR3 is 17 amino acids long. The germline V gene encodes CDR1 SQVTM and CDR2 ANQGSEA. This CDR3 is CSVEIYLTSGNTNTQYF. CDR3 nucleotide sequence: TGCAGCGTTGAAATTTACCTGACCAGCGGGAACACAAATACGCAATATTTT.

The genes are TRBV29-1 and TRBJ2-3; 9 bases are a match to TRBD1. After removal of 8 bases from V and 14 bases from J, the junction contained 29 bases not matched to a gene. Germline CDR1 is SQVTM and CDR2 is ANQGSEA. The CDR3 is made up of 17 amino acids. The DNA for the CDR3 is TGCAGCTTACTCCAATATGTGACAGGGGGGGACACAGATATGCGGTATTTT. Translation: CSLLQYVTGGDTDMRYF.

The gene calls are TRBV12-3 or TRBV12-4 and TRBJ1-2; 7 nucleotides match TRBD1. The CDR3 covers 15 residues. V lost 10 bases to trimming and J lost 5 bases; unmatched junction nucleotides: 16. CDR3 sequence: CATSLLTGFEYGYTF. The CDR3 region has the DNA TGTGCCACGAGTTTATTGACAGGGTTTGAGTATGGCTACACCTTC.

About this clonotype itself: Compared with germline, one end of the junction differs, possibly owing to a read error. The chain links TRBV29-1 to TRBJ1-1; 7 positions agree with TRBD1. This CDR3 contains 13 residues. CDR1 is SQVTM and CDR2 is ANQGSEA in the germline V gene. For the CDR3, the DNA is TGCATCGTTGAAGACCCGGGACAGAGACGAGCTTTCTTT. It yields the protein CIVEDPGQRRAFF.

This clonotype was observed a handful of times. At one end the junction does not follow the germline gene, possibly because of a read error. DNA of the CDR3: TGTGCCAGTAGCTTAGCTACAGACTATGGCTACATCTTC. Residues: CASSLATDYGYIF. This chain links TRBV11-2 with TRBJ1-2, with D uncertain. This CDR3 is built from 13 residues. Germline CDR1 SGHAT, CDR2 FQNNGV.

Of note for this clonotype: Because the CDR3 is missing its conserved closing phenylalanine or tryptophan, this is likely a read error. This chain uses TRBV20-1 with TRBJ2-7; D possibly corresponds to TRBD1 (6 bases). The germline V gene encodes CDR1 DFQATT and CDR2 SNEGSKA (reference sequence). The CDR3 is 12 residues long. V was pared by 6 bases and J by 9 bases, with 18 bases between. This CDR3 is CSAEGVLYRQYL. In DNA, the CDR3 is TGCAGTGCCGAGGGGGTCCTGTACAGGCAGTACCTC.

With respect to this clonotype: A read error may account for a junction end that differs from germline. The CDR3 region has the DNA TGTGCCAGCAGCTTGGCATGGGAGGGGGTCACCGGCGAGCTGTTTTTT. Translating it yields CASSLAWEGVTGELFF. The chain links TRBV5-6 to TRBJ2-2; TRBD2 is a possible D gene (7 bases). The CDR3 is 16 residues long. The germline V gene has CDR1 SGHDT and CDR2 YYEEEE.

A few counts support this clonotype. This chain uses TRBV6-5 with TRBJ1-4; no clear D. The CDR3 is made up of 14 amino acids. The V gene's germline CDR1 is MNHEY and CDR2 SVGAGI. The V and J ends lost 6 bases and 6 bases respectively, with 14 bases between them. The CDR3 DNA sequence: TGTGCCAGCAGGCTCACAGAGTCCTATGAAAAACTGTTTTTT. Amino acids: CASRLTESYEKLFF.

The sample holds one count of this clonotype. The junction departs from germline at one end; a sequencing error may be responsible. The rearrangement joins TRBV13 to TRBJ2-7; D possibly corresponds to TRBD2 (6 bases). The CDR3 loop spans 13 amino acids. Germline CDR1 is PRHDT and CDR2 is FYEKMQ (reference sequence). Written as DNA, the CDR3 is TGTGCCAGTAGCTCAACCACGGGGGACGTGCAATGCTTC. This codes for CASSSTTGDVQCF.